The rows below give T cell receptor beta chains drawn from one sample of a study of tumor-infiltrating lymphocytes in primary liver carcinoma. TCRdb reprocessed the multiplex PCR reads with MiXCR, giving one entry per CDR3 protein. The profile shows roughly 200,000 distinct CDR3 sequences, 70% to 90% of them singletons. Specimen: tumor tissue from primary liver carcinoma. Source of these receptors: a man in his forties or fifties with primary liver carcinoma and hepatitis B virus infection. Each CDR3 is given with its conserved first and last residue. The order of the fields is J gene, V gene, CDR3 protein.

TRBJ2-5 TRBV5-4 CSSSVAGAGETQYF
TRBJ2-5 TRBV29-1 CSVGGGRRATQYF
TRBJ1-1 TRBV11-1 CASSPGHGRNTEAFF
TRBJ2-3 TRBV6-5 CAALIQSTDTQYF
TRBJ2-3 TRBV7-9 CASSFVGRTDTQYF
TRBJ2-1 TRBV4-2 CASSQEVAGASYYEQFF
TRBJ2-3 TRBV29-1 CSVVLTTDRQYF
TRBJ2-5 TRBV12-3/TRBV12-4 CASSSGRAQETQYF
TRBJ2-3 TRBV6-1 CASSDWADMQFF
TRBJ2-7 TRBV11-2 CASSANRNSYKQYF
TRBJ1-1 TRBV11-3 CARSLVGCTEAFF
TRBJ2-3 TRBV11-1 CASRSGGSSVGARTNRQYF
TRBJ2-3 TRBV11-3 CASNLNSGSTTDTQYF
TRBJ2-7 TRBV11-2 CACNLWGYRDEQYF
TRBJ1-2 TRBV6-5 CASSQDSVTGYTF
TRBJ2-2 TRBV11-2 CASSLDVPRGVNTGELFF
TRBJ2-5 TRBV5-4 CSSSLNGDGQENEYF
TRBJ1-5 TRBV10-3 CAISLELSNQTQHF
TRBJ2-5 TRBV12-3/TRBV12-4 CASSSDRAQETQYF
TRBJ2-2 TRBV11-1 CASSFWDTGESFF
TRBJ2-1 TRBV12-3/TRBV12-4 CASSFRRSDEQFF
TRBJ1-1 TRBV6-1 CASNGWDTEPFF
TRBJ1-6 TRBV29-1 CSVSTETGPSSPLHF
TRBJ2-4 TRBV28 CASSSVLIRYF
TRBJ1-1 TRBV10-3 CAINQGSNIEAFF
TRBJ2-5 TRBV6-1 CISSDGGRGTQYF
TRBJ1-5 TRBV6-2/TRBV6-3 CASSYSMIPNQPQHF
TRBJ2-2 TRBV5-1 CANSQLPQGTGGTEELFF
TRBJ2-5 TRBV5-1 CASILTGIGETQYF
TRBJ1-6 TRBV12-3/TRBV12-4 CASSSGTRDSSLHF
TRBJ2-3 TRBV6-2/TRBV6-3 CASNFSTDTQYF
TRBJ2-3 TRBV2 CASSFEDTLNF
TRBJ2-7 TRBV5-6 CASSLGAGSHEQYF
TRBJ2-2 TRBV6-1 CACSEGAGLGDLFF
TRBJ2-7 TRBV29-1 CRWQVSYEQYF
TRBJ2-2 TRBV6-1 CPSSEVPTSLSEELFF
TRBJ2-7 TRBV11-2 CAGISNRNSYEQYF
TRBJ2-1 TRBV5-1 CASNARLAGGINEQFF
TRBJ2-1 TRBV12-3/TRBV12-4 CASKEVSSYNEQFF
TRBJ2-3 TRBV11-2 CARSLNRQGDRRYF
TRBJ2-2 TRBV5-1 CASSLLQAQGTGELFF
TRBJ1-6 TRBV7-8 CASSLAAEGSPLHF
TRBJ2-3 TRBV5-6 CAISTKGALSQYF
TRBJ2-7 TRBV10-3 CIITGPGKHEQYF
TRBJ2-3 TRBV29-1 CSVRGTRSSDTQYF
TRBJ1-6 TRBV6-5 CASRYTQGLESPLHF
TRBJ2-7 TRBV24-1 CATSDRTSGAYEQYF
TRBJ2-7 TRBV11-2 CASTCNRNSYEQYF
TRBJ2-3 TRBV5-4 CPSISISGSDTQYF
TRBJ2-3 TRBV6-1 CASSANGRGDTQYF
TRBJ2-3 TRBV28 CANSGRDLTSTDTQYF
TRBJ2-4 TRBV6-2/TRBV6-3 CASSYSVSSGENVQYF
TRBJ1-6 TRBV20-1 CSAGARHNSPLHF